These T cell receptor beta chains were read from a single sample in a study of human T cells and chemical hapten exposure. TCRdb re-derived calls from the RACE reads in MiXCR, one entry per CDR3 protein. The table lists 80,000 to 95,000 distinct CDR3 sequences, 9.6% of them singletons. The starting material was whole blood, obtained in connection with sensitization to the hapten diphenylcyclopropenone (DPC). These receptors came from a woman aged 35 to 49 with alopecia areata. Some clones in this sample may be carry-over from other donors' samples. The CDR3 runs from the conserved cysteine through the conserved F or W. The D gene is left open where the match is weak. A row's size may be missing; if present it is once, few, many or a size class.

abundance: many; d_gene: TRBD1; j_gene: TRBJ1-6; v_gene: TRBV7-2; CDR3aa: CASSYIRDSSPLHF; CDR3nt: TGTGCCAGCAGCTACATCCGGGACAGTTCACCCCTCCACTTT
abundance: many; d_gene: .; j_gene: TRBJ1-3; v_gene: TRBV12-3/TRBV12-4; CDR3aa: CASSFGGSGNTIYF; CDR3nt: TGTGCCAGCAGTTTTGGTGGGAGTGGAAACACCATATATTTT
abundance: .; d_gene: .; j_gene: TRBJ2-5; v_gene: TRBV11-3; CDR3aa: CASSLGTATTDQETQYF; CDR3nt: TGTGCCAGCAGCTTAGGTACGGCGACGACAGACCAAGAGACCCAGTACTTC
abundance: .; d_gene: TRBD1; j_gene: TRBJ2-1; v_gene: TRBV5-1; CDR3aa: CASNVAPGQGDNEQFF; CDR3nt: TGCGCCAGCAACGTCGCCCCGGGACAGGGAGACAATGAGCAGTTCTTC
abundance: many; d_gene: .; j_gene: TRBJ2-2; v_gene: TRBV11-2; CDR3aa: CASGDTNTGELFF; CDR3nt: TGTGCCAGCGGCGACACGAACACCGGGGAGCTGTTTTTT
abundance: few; d_gene: TRBD1; j_gene: TRBJ2-7; v_gene: TRBV29-1; CDR3aa: CSVLSGTGTGEQYF; CDR3nt: TGCAGCGTTCTTTCCGGGACAGGCACCGGCGAGCAGTACTTC
abundance: few; d_gene: TRBD1; j_gene: TRBJ1-1; v_gene: TRBV4-1; CDR3aa: CASSQRTGPNFNTEAFF; CDR3nt: TGCGCCAGCAGCCAACGGACAGGGCCGAATTTCAACACTGAAGCTTTCTTT
abundance: many; d_gene: .; j_gene: TRBJ2-7; v_gene: TRBV28; CDR3aa: CASSFGSGNEQYF; CDR3nt: TGTGCCAGCAGTTTTGGGTCCGGGAACGAGCAGTACTTC
abundance: few; d_gene: .; j_gene: TRBJ2-6; v_gene: TRBV6-1; CDR3aa: CASRFWPLKSGANVLTF; CDR3nt: TGTGCCAGCAGGTTCTGGCCGTTAAAATCTGGGGCCAACGTCCTGACTTTC
abundance: .; d_gene: .; j_gene: TRBJ1-1; v_gene: TRBV29-1; CDR3aa: CSVEVAGMNTEAFF; CDR3nt: TGCAGCGTTGAAGTGGCAGGAATGAACACTGAAGCTTTCTTT
abundance: many; d_gene: .; j_gene: TRBJ2-2; v_gene: TRBV7-7; CDR3aa: CASSLAVRGLGELFF; CDR3nt: TGTGCTAGCAGCTTAGCGGTCAGGGGCCTTGGGGAGCTGTTTTTT
abundance: many; d_gene: TRBD1; j_gene: TRBJ1-5; v_gene: TRBV28; CDR3aa: CASENRGVNQPQHF; CDR3nt: TGTGCCAGCGAAAACAGGGGGGTAAATCAGCCCCAGCATTTT
abundance: many; d_gene: .; j_gene: TRBJ2-3; v_gene: TRBV7-2; CDR3aa: CASSFRLSSTDTQYF; CDR3nt: TGTGCCAGCAGCTTCCGATTGAGCAGCACAGATACGCAGTATTTT
abundance: many; d_gene: .; j_gene: TRBJ2-1; v_gene: TRBV11-2; CDR3aa: CASSAIYNEQFF; CDR3nt: TGTGCCAGCAGCGCCATCTACAATGAGCAGTTCTTC
abundance: .; d_gene: .; j_gene: TRBJ2-3; v_gene: TRBV9; CDR3aa: CASSPLRTEYDTQYF; CDR3nt: TGTGCCAGCAGCCCACTACGGACCGAATATGATACGCAGTATTTT
abundance: few; d_gene: TRBD2; j_gene: TRBJ2-7; v_gene: TRBV6-4; CDR3aa: CASSEFAGTSLYEQYF; CDR3nt: TGTGCCAGCAGTGAATTCGCCGGGACTAGCCTCTACGAGCAGTACTTC
abundance: many; d_gene: .; j_gene: TRBJ1-5; v_gene: TRBV20-1; CDR3aa: CSARDSITGLQPQHF; CDR3nt: TGCAGTGCTAGAGATTCTATAACAGGATTGCAGCCCCAGCATTTT
abundance: many; d_gene: .; j_gene: TRBJ2-7; v_gene: TRBV5-4; CDR3aa: CASSLGDTGAYEQYF; CDR3nt: TGTGCCAGCAGCTTGGGGGACACCGGGGCCTACGAGCAGTACTTC
abundance: few; d_gene: TRBD1; j_gene: TRBJ1-2; v_gene: TRBV5-1; CDR3aa: CASSSGQGYGYTF; CDR3nt: TGCGCCAGCAGCTCCGGACAGGGCTATGGCTACACCTTC
abundance: .; d_gene: .; j_gene: TRBJ2-1; v_gene: TRBV20-1; CDR3aa: CSARDVSRGTNEQFF; CDR3nt: TGCAGTGCTAGGGACGTATCGAGGGGTACCAATGAGCAGTTCTTC
abundance: many; d_gene: .; j_gene: TRBJ1-1; v_gene: TRBV20-1; CDR3aa: CSAALLWGGTEAFF; CDR3nt: TGCAGTGCTGCCCTGCTCTGGGGGGGCACTGAAGCTTTCTTT
abundance: many; d_gene: .; j_gene: TRBJ2-1; v_gene: TRBV29-1; CDR3aa: CSASNAPYNEQFF; CDR3nt: TGCAGCGCTTCAAACGCTCCCTACAATGAGCAGTTCTTC
abundance: .; d_gene: .; j_gene: TRBJ2-1; v_gene: TRBV4-2; CDR3aa: CASSQVRREQFF; CDR3nt: TGTGCCAGCAGCCAAGTAAGGCGGGAGCAGTTCTTC
abundance: many; d_gene: .; j_gene: TRBJ1-5; v_gene: TRBV4-1; CDR3aa: CASSQAGFNNQPQHF; CDR3nt: TGCGCCAGCAGCCAAGCGGGGTTCAACAATCAGCCCCAGCATTTT
abundance: few; d_gene: TRBD1; j_gene: TRBJ2-7; v_gene: TRBV13; CDR3aa: CASSRRDSNYEQYF; CDR3nt: TGTGCCAGCAGCCGAAGGGACAGCAACTACGAGCAGTACTTC
abundance: .; d_gene: TRBD2; j_gene: TRBJ2-5; v_gene: TRBV12-3/TRBV12-4; CDR3aa: CASRSTSGGAEETQYF; CDR3nt: TGTGCCAGCAGGTCCACTAGCGGGGGGGCGGAGGAGACCCAGTACTTC
abundance: few; d_gene: TRBD1; j_gene: TRBJ2-2; v_gene: TRBV4-1; CDR3aa: CASSPGTGGSGELFF; CDR3nt: TGCGCCAGCAGTCCCGGGACAGGGGGGTCCGGGGAGCTGTTTTTT
abundance: few; d_gene: .; j_gene: TRBJ2-3; v_gene: TRBV14; CDR3aa: CASRFSTDTQYF; CDR3nt: TGTGCCAGCAGGTTTAGCACAGATACGCAGTATTTT
abundance: .; d_gene: TRBD2; j_gene: TRBJ2-1; v_gene: TRBV6-6; CDR3aa: CASRNLAERAFDEQFF; CDR3nt: TGTGCCAGCAGAAATCTAGCGGAGCGGGCCTTTGATGAGCAGTTCTTC
abundance: .; d_gene: TRBD2; j_gene: TRBJ2-3; v_gene: TRBV6-5; CDR3aa: CASSYVLAGDTDTQYF; CDR3nt: TGTGCCAGCAGTTACGTACTAGCGGGGGACACAGATACGCAGTATTTT
abundance: many; d_gene: .; j_gene: TRBJ1-5; v_gene: TRBV2; CDR3aa: CASSGGTGIYSNQPQHF; CDR3nt: TGTGCCAGCAGTGGGGGGACGGGAATTTATAGCAATCAGCCCCAGCATTTT
abundance: many; d_gene: .; j_gene: TRBJ2-7; v_gene: TRBV5-1; CDR3aa: CASSLTASYEQYF; CDR3nt: TGCGCCAGCAGCTTGACAGCTTCCTACGAGCAGTACTTC
abundance: many; d_gene: .; j_gene: TRBJ2-1; v_gene: TRBV4-2; CDR3aa: CASSQPWGLNEQFF; CDR3nt: TGTGCCAGCAGCCAACCGTGGGGTCTCAATGAGCAGTTCTTC
abundance: few; d_gene: .; j_gene: TRBJ2-1; v_gene: TRBV12-3/TRBV12-4; CDR3aa: CASSYGTGVKNEQFF; CDR3nt: TGTGCCAGCAGCTATGGGACGGGAGTTAAGAATGAGCAGTTCTTC
abundance: .; d_gene: .; j_gene: TRBJ2-3; v_gene: TRBV20-1; CDR3aa: CSARAGRDIRFTDTQYF; CDR3nt: TGCAGTGCTAGAGCCGGTAGGGACATTCGCTTCACAGATACGCAGTATTTT
abundance: .; d_gene: .; j_gene: TRBJ1-3; v_gene: TRBV18; CDR3aa: CASSPLEGDTIYF; CDR3nt: TGTGCCAGCTCACCCCTCGAAGGGGACACCATATATTTT
abundance: many; d_gene: .; j_gene: TRBJ2-3; v_gene: TRBV6-2/TRBV6-3; CDR3aa: CASSYSTGMDTQYF; CDR3nt: TGTGCCAGCAGTTACTCTACGGGTATGGATACGCAGTATTTT
abundance: many; d_gene: .; j_gene: TRBJ1-2; v_gene: TRBV29-1; CDR3aa: CSVGSGDGYTF; CDR3nt: TGCAGCGTTGGATCAGGGGACGGCTACACCTTC
abundance: many; d_gene: .; j_gene: TRBJ2-3; v_gene: TRBV12-3/TRBV12-4; CDR3aa: CASSFGGQNTDTQYF; CDR3nt: TGTGCCAGCAGTTTCGGGGGGCAGAACACAGATACGCAGTATTTT
abundance: many; d_gene: TRBD1; j_gene: TRBJ2-2; v_gene: TRBV5-1; CDR3aa: CASRAGTAVFGELFF; CDR3nt: TGCGCCAGCAGGGCCGGGACAGCGGTATTCGGGGAGCTGTTTTTT
abundance: .; d_gene: TRBD1; j_gene: TRBJ2-7; v_gene: TRBV5-1; CDR3aa: CASSTLTGETSYEQYF; CDR3nt: TGCGCCAGCAGCACCTTGACAGGGGAGACCTCCTACGAGCAGTACTTC
abundance: few; d_gene: TRBD2; j_gene: TRBJ2-4; v_gene: TRBV7-2; CDR3aa: CASSYTSGAGNIQYF; CDR3nt: TGTGCCAGCAGCTATACTAGCGGGGCGGGGAACATTCAGTACTTC
abundance: few; d_gene: TRBD1; j_gene: TRBJ1-6; v_gene: TRBV19; CDR3aa: CASSLTGQGTPLHF; CDR3nt: TGTGCCAGTAGCCTAACGGGACAGGGGACACCCCTCCACTTT
abundance: few; d_gene: .; j_gene: TRBJ1-2; v_gene: TRBV28; CDR3aa: CASYRGLINYGYTF; CDR3nt: TGTGCCAGCTACAGAGGCCTTATCAACTATGGCTACACCTTC
abundance: few; d_gene: .; j_gene: TRBJ1-5; v_gene: TRBV28; CDR3aa: CASSLTPGNQPQHF; CDR3nt: TGTGCCAGCAGTCTGACCCCTGGCAATCAGCCCCAGCATTTT
abundance: many; d_gene: TRBD1; j_gene: TRBJ1-1; v_gene: TRBV6-2/TRBV6-3; CDR3aa: CASRTQGRHTEAFF; CDR3nt: TGTGCCAGCAGGACACAGGGGCGGCACACTGAAGCTTTCTTT
abundance: many; d_gene: TRBD1; j_gene: TRBJ1-5; v_gene: TRBV5-5; CDR3aa: CASSGGTANNQPQHF; CDR3nt: TGTGCCAGCAGCGGTGGGACAGCGAACAATCAGCCCCAGCATTTT